This TCR beta chain was obtained from a study of blood T cell repertoires in COVID-19. Study summary: From T cells, B-cell-depleted T cells, or PBMCs came the material, which was cDNA or gDNA.

There are a few counts of this clone. The CDR3 contains 14 residues. Between the trimmed V and J ends, which lost 4 bases and 1 base, there was a span of 11 bases. CDR1 is LGHDT and CDR2 is YNNKEL in the germline V gene (reference sequence). In the original processing: Scientists estimated how many nucleated cells there were by amplifying reference gene primers. This table comes from immunoSEQ multiplex PCR, and its TCRdb copy is limited to in-frame clones, with some not included. The V and J calls and clone size were taken over from that table, and D and trimming were inferred from the DNA. The sample shows fewer than 180,000 clones, 80% to 90% of them seen only once.

The sequenced material came from peripheral blood. The sequence derives from a man between 65 and 79 years old with acute or convalescent COVID-19. V usage is TRBV3-1 (or the pseudogene TRBV3-2) and J usage is TRBJ2-7, with D possibly matching TRBD2 (5 bases). CDR3 nucleotide sequence: TGTGCCAGCAGCCCAAGGAGGTTTTCCTACGAGCAGTACTTC. Translated, it gives CASSPRRFSYEQYF.